Below, 20 T cell receptor beta chains from the same sample are listed, as sequenced in a study of T cells in Graves' hyperthyroidism and ophthalmopathy. TCR beta CDR3 region amplification was performed from RNA transcripts. A first-round RT-PCR of the TCR CDR3 used the HTBI primer set. TCRdb re-called the multiplex PCR reads with MiXCR, one entry per CDR3 protein. The repertoire includes approximately 510,000 distinct CDR3 sequences, about 46% of them detected once, and about two fifths sits in the top ten. Material for sequencing was peripheral blood or thyroid tissue (not recorded which). These receptors all stem from an adult woman with Graves' disease, either hyperthyroidism or ophthalmopathy (not recorded which).

The chain uses TRBV7-3 and TRBJ2-1; TRBD2 matches 9 bases. V was pared by 5 bases and J by 10 bases, with 6 bases of the junction left unmatched. This CDR3 comprises 13 residues. Germline V lookup: CDR1 SGHTA, CDR2 FQGTGA. The CDR3 loop is CASSLGLAVEQFF. The CDR3 region has the DNA TGTGCCAGCAGCCTGGGACTAGCTGTAGAGCAGTTCTTC.

In the case of this clonotype: It may be a read error: a sequence one base away is much more abundant. V is TRBV4-3 and J is TRBJ2-7, with 7 bases matching TRBD2. CDR1 is LGHNA and CDR2 is YSLEER in the germline V gene. This CDR3 contains 15 residues. CDR3 residues: CASSQRFGGNYKQYF. The CDR3 DNA reads TGCGCCAGCAGCCAGCGTTTCGGGGGGAACTACAAGCAGTACTTC.

The chain links TRBV20-1 to TRBJ2-5, with 12 positions matching TRBD2. The trim removed 3 bases at V and 9 bases at J, leaving 5 bases unmatched. Per germline, CDR1 DFQATT and CDR2 SNEGSKA (reference sequence). The CDR3 consists of 13 residues. The CDR3 coding sequence is TGCAGTGCTAGTGGGGCTAGCGGGAGGGCCCAGTACTTC. The encoded protein is CSASGASGRAQYF.

The rearrangement links TRBV12-3 or TRBV12-4 to TRBJ2-7; 7 nucleotides agree with TRBD1. The length of the CDR3 is 13 residues. Trimming took 11 bases from V and 5 from J; bases not matched to a gene: 12. CDR3 loop: CASARGSTNEQYF. DNA of the CDR3: TGTGCCTCTGCCAGGGGGAGCACGAACGAGCAGTACTTC.

This clonotype was observed at least ten times. This chain links TRBV7-9 with TRBJ1-2; TRBD1 matches 8 bases. CDR1 and CDR2 (germline): SEHNR, FQNEAQ (reference sequence). The CDR3 is 16 amino acids. V lost 4 bases, J lost 4 bases, and 11 bases stayed unmatched. The CDR3 DNA sequence: TGTGCCAGCAGCTCTCAATCCGGGACAGGCTTCTATGGCTACACCTTC. It codes for CASSSQSGTGFYGYTF.

The V call is TRBV7-2, the J call TRBJ2-5; 11 bases align to TRBD2. J gave up 4 bases and V 1 base, and 11 bases lay outside the gene matches. Germline V lookup: CDR1 SGHTA, CDR2 FQGNSA. CDR3 length: 18 amino acids. For the CDR3, the DNA is TGTGCCAGCAGCTTAGTAGGGTTAGCGGGAGGGCCCCGAGAGACCCAGTACTTC. It codes for CASSLVGLAGGPRETQYF.

This clonotype was observed a single time. This sequence joins TRBV10-3 and TRBJ2-5, with 11 bases matching TRBD2. Trimming removed 6 bases from V and 1 base from J; junction bases left unmatched: 13. Germline assignment: CDR1 ENHRY and CDR2 SYGVKD. The CDR3 has 18 residues. The CDR3 DNA reads as TGTGCCATCAGGAAGACTAGCGGGGTTGACGTTGGCCAAGAGACCCAGTACTTC. It codes for CAIRKTSGVDVGQETQYF.

This clonotype appeared many times. V usage is TRBV7-2 and J usage is TRBJ2-7; D possibly corresponds to TRBD2 (6 bases). Trimming pared 1 base from V and 3 bases from J, leaving 16 bases between. CDR3 length equals 16 residues. CDR1 is SGHTA and CDR2 is FQGNSA in the germline V gene. This CDR3 reads CASSLGGNPAGYEQYF. The CDR3 region has the DNA TGTGCCAGCAGCTTAGGGGGCAATCCAGCGGGCTACGAGCAGTACTTC.

This clonotype came up a few times. The J gene is TRBJ2-7, the V gene TRBV29-1; D might be TRBD1 (6 bases). The germline CDR1 and CDR2 sequences are SQVTM and ANQGSEA. This CDR3 is 13 amino acids long. V lost 5 bases and J 0 bases, leaving 11 bases between the germline ends. The CDR3 sequence: CSVPTGNSYEQYF. CDR3 nucleotides: TGCAGCGTTCCTACAGGGAACTCCTACGAGCAGTACTTC.

Note on this clonotype: A read error may account for a junction end that differs from germline. The V and J genes are TRBV4-1 and TRBJ1-5; perhaps TRBD1 as D (6 bases). The CDR3 is made up of 14 amino acids. Germline V lookup: CDR1 MGHRA, CDR2 YSYEKL. The CDR3, as DNA: TGCGCCAGCGGCCATCCCACAGGGAATCAGCCCCAGCATTTT. It codes for CASGHPTGNQPQHF.

J is TRBJ1-2 and V is TRBV5-1; D not certain. The V end lost 0 bases, the J end lost 9 bases, and 15 bases lay between the germline ends. The CDR3 contains 14 residues. Germline-derived CDR1 and CDR2 are SGHRS and YFSETQ. CDR3 sequence: CASSLAGRGKSYTF. CDR3 in DNA: TGCGCCAGCAGCTTGGCGGGCCGGGGAAAGAGCTACACCTTC.

DNA of the CDR3: TGTGCCATCACACCGGGACAGCGGGGAGTAAACACCATATATTTT. Its protein is CAITPGQRGVNTIYF. The chain couples TRBV10-3 to TRBJ1-3; 7 positions agree with TRBD1. This CDR3 spans 15 amino acids. From germline, CDR1 is ENHRY and CDR2 SYGVKD. V trimming: 7 bases; J trimming: 6 bases; junction bases outside the gene matches: 12.

The chain carries TRBV7-9 and TRBJ1-2; the match to TRBD1 covers 9 bases. CDR1 is SEHNR and CDR2 is FQNEAQ in the germline V gene (reference sequence). This CDR3 contains 14 residues. Germline trimming cut 0 bases from V and 7 bases from J; bases unmatched to any gene: 3. The CDR3 region has the DNA TGTGCCAGCAGCTTAGCGGGACAGGGCCGTGGCTACACCTTC. Its translation: CASSLAGQGRGYTF.

Notes on this clonotype: Germline is not matched at one junction end, which may reflect a read error. The chain employs TRBV4-1 and TRBJ2-2, with D possibly being TRBD2 (6 bases). This CDR3 has 12 amino acids. Germline values: CDR1 MGHRA, CDR2 YSYEKL. This CDR3 is CASCPGVGELFF. The CDR3, as DNA: TGTGCCAGCTGCCCGGGGGTCGGGGAGCTGTTTTTT.

This clonotype showed up many times. This rearrangement joins TRBV19 to TRBJ1-6; D might be TRBD1 (6 bases). The V gene lost 8 bases and the J gene lost 7 bases, with 12 bases spanning the gap. This CDR3 has 13 amino acids. Looked up from germline, CDR1 is LNHDA and CDR2 is SQIVND (reference sequence). In nucleotides, the CDR3 is TGTGCCAGTGCCGACAGGCACAATTCACCCCTCCACTTT. This sequence encodes CASADRHNSPLHF.

The V gene is TRBV7-2, the J gene TRBJ1-1; 8 bases are shared with TRBD1. Germline trimming cut 4 bases from V and 5 bases from J; bases unmatched to any gene: 21. The CDR3 sequence is 19 residues long. The V gene's germline CDR1 is SGHTA and CDR2 FQGNSA. CDR3 sequence: CASSSRTGTGGTLRTEAFF. CDR3 sequence (DNA): TGTGCCAGCAGCTCCCGGACAGGGACGGGGGGTACCCTTCGGACTGAAGCTTTCTTT.

This clonotype came up many times. The CDR3 reads CASSQGRGAFF. For the CDR3, the DNA is TGTGCCAGCAGCCAAGGCAGGGGGGCTTTCTTT. The chain uses TRBV3-1 and TRBJ1-1; 7 positions agree with TRBD1. Germline V gene data show CDR1 as LGHDT and CDR2 as YNNKEL (reference sequence). V lost 1 base to trimming and J lost 11 bases; unmatched junction nucleotides: 1. The CDR3 has 11 residues.

The genes are TRBV10-1 and TRBJ2-3, with D possibly TRBD2 on 6 matching bases. The CDR3 is 14 residues long. The ends were cut back, 4 bases at V and 7 bases at J, with 15 bases in the middle. Germline V CDR1 and CDR2: WNHNN, SYGVQD (reference sequence). The CDR3 sequence: CASSAPAGYHTQYF. The CDR3 bases are TGCGCCAGCAGTGCTCCAGCGGGCTACCATACGCAGTATTTT.

In regard to this clonotype: The CDR3 ends on some other residue instead of the conserved phenylalanine or tryptophan, so this is likely a read error. It is unclear where the CDR3 begins or ends on the DNA, so no DNA is shown, and the CDR3 is as TCRdb lists it. The chain joins TRBV15 to TRBJ2-5; the table assigns TRBD1, which was not confirmed against the DNA. Germline V CDR1 and CDR2: LNHNV, YYDKDF (reference sequence). The CDR3 is made up of 15 amino acids, end residues included. This CDR3 reads CATSTRDSRAADFGS.

This chain uses TRBV10-3 with TRBJ1-2; unclear D gene. Trimming took 2 bases from V and 3 from J, leaving 13 bases between them. The CDR3 consists of 15 residues. CDR1 ENHRY and CDR2 SYGVKD come from the germline V gene. CDR3 residues: CAISEKGEFYYGYTF. In DNA, the CDR3 is TGTGCCATCAGTGAGAAGGGCGAGTTCTACTATGGCTACACCTTC.